This is a list of T cell receptor beta chains from one sample in a study of T-cell reconstitution after alpha-beta-depleted transplantation in children. Each CDR3 protein gets one entry after TCRdb re-called the PCR reads with MiXCR. The table shows 210,000 or so distinct CDR3 sequences, with about 9.5% occurring only once. Sample: PBMCs from the stem cell graft donor, taken from the stem cell graft. The receptors were sampled from a human donor who donated a stem cell graft to a child with acute lymphoblastic leukemia. Both conserved end residues are part of each CDR3. A D gene is named only where the DNA matches it firmly. Clone sizes are given selectively: once, few, many, or a class where the clone is expanded.

V	size	J	D	DNA	CDR3
TRBV10-3	few	TRBJ2-3	TRBD2	TGTGCCATCAGTGACCGGGGAGGGGCTGGTGCAGATACGCAGTATTTT	CAISDRGGAGADTQYF
TRBV5-1	many	TRBJ1-1	TRBD1	TGCGCCAGCAGCGCGGACAGGGCTAACACTGAAGCTTTCTTT	CASSADRANTEAFF
TRBV6-4	many	TRBJ1-2	-	TGTGCCAGCAGTGAAACAGGGAACTATGGCTACACCTTC	CASSETGNYGYTF
TRBV7-9	few	TRBJ2-7	TRBD1	TGTGCCAGCAGCCTCCAACCGGGACAGGGGGCATGGGAGCAGTACTTC	CASSLQPGQGAWEQYF
TRBV5-1	few	TRBJ1-1	-	TGCGCCAGCAGCCCGCTGATGGAGGGGACTGAAGCTTTCTTT	CASSPLMEGTEAFF
TRBV21-1	many	TRBJ2-7	-	TGTGCCAGCAGCGCCCCCCGGAACAACTTCTACGAGCAGTACTTC	CASSAPRNNFYEQYF
TRBV29-1	few	TRBJ1-4	-	TGCAGCGTTGAAGATTGGGGGTCAACTAATGAAAAACTGTTTTTT	CSVEDWGSTNEKLFF
TRBV25-1	few	TRBJ1-1	-	TGTGCCAGCAGCGCTACTGTGGCAGGAGGGACTGAAGCTTTCTTT	CASSATVAGGTEAFF
TRBV5-1	few	TRBJ1-1	TRBD1	TGCGCCAGCAGCTTGGCGCAGGGGACAGGGTGGATTGGTACTGAAGCTTTCTTT	CASSLAQGTGWIGTEAFF
TRBV6-1	many	TRBJ2-1	TRBD1	TGTGCCAGCACCCCGACAGGGTACAATGAGCAGTTCTTC	CASTPTGYNEQFF
TRBV20-1	-	TRBJ2-1	-	TGCAGTGCTAGAGACGGAGGTTTGCGGTCCTACAATGAGCAGTTCTTC	CSARDGGLRSYNEQFF
TRBV5-1	many	TRBJ2-5	-	TGCGCCAGCGCTGAGGGGGATCCGAGTGAGACCCAGTACTTC	CASAEGDPSETQYF
TRBV14	-	TRBJ2-5	-	TGTGCCAGCAGCCAAGATGGTTGGTTGACAGAAGAGACCCAGTACTTC	CASSQDGWLTEETQYF
TRBV7-2	few	TRBJ2-3	TRBD2	TGTGCCAGCAGCTTAGTCGGAGCGGGGGGCAGCACAGATACGCAGTATTTT	CASSLVGAGGSTDTQYF
TRBV7-6	-	TRBJ2-3	TRBD2	TGTGCCAGCAGCTCAGCGGGGGGACGCACAGATACGCAGTATTTT	CASSSAGGRTDTQYF
TRBV12-3/TRBV12-4	-	TRBJ2-3	-	TGTGCCAGCAGTTTCGGTGGGGGGAGTATGTACACAGATACGCAGTATTTT	CASSFGGGSMYTDTQYF
TRBV4-1	few	TRBJ1-1	-	TGCGCCAGCAGCCCGGCCTCGAACACTGAAGCTTTCTTT	CASSPASNTEAFF
TRBV25-1	-	TRBJ2-2	TRBD1	TGTGCCAGCAGCGGTGGACAGGGACAAAGGGTGTTTTTT	CASSGGQGQRVFF
TRBV10-3	-	TRBJ1-6	-	TGTGCCATCAGTGAAGCCAGGGTTGATTCACCCCTCCACTTT	CAISEARVDSPLHF
TRBV7-9	few	TRBJ1-2	TRBD1	TGTGCCAGCAGCTCCCTGGACAGGAGCGGAGGCTACACCTTC	CASSSLDRSGGYTF
TRBV7-8	-	TRBJ1-1	-	TGTGCCAGCAGCTTAGAAGGGGCCAGGGTGAAGGCTTTCTTT	CASSLEGARVKAFF
TRBV5-1	many	TRBJ2-1	TRBD2	TGCGCCAGCAGCCCTCGTGCTAGCGGGTCCATAACCAGTGAGCAGTTCTTC	CASSPRASGSITSEQFF
TRBV7-2	-	TRBJ1-5	-	TGTGCCAGCAGCTTAACAGGGAAGGGGCGGGATCAGCCCCAGCATTTT	CASSLTGKGRDQPQHF
TRBV7-2	-	TRBJ1-6	-	TGTGCCAGCAGCTTAAGTAACAGAAATTCACCCCTCCACTTT	CASSLSNRNSPLHF
TRBV20-1	-	TRBJ2-1	-	TGCAGTGCTAGAACTAAACGGGGGCACGGGGGGGAGCAGTTCTTC	CSARTKRGHGGEQFF
TRBV20-1	-	TRBJ1-3	-	TGCAGTGCTAGAGGTTGGTCCTCTGGAAACACCATATATTTT	CSARGWSSGNTIYF
TRBV5-1	few	TRBJ1-2	-	TGCGCCAGCAGCTTAGACATCATCAACGGGGGCTACACCTTC	CASSLDIINGGYTF
TRBV7-6	-	TRBJ2-5	-	TGTGCCAGCAGCTTAGACGGGGGTAACAGGGAGACCCAGTACTTC	CASSLDGGNRETQYF
TRBV5-1	few	TRBJ2-3	-	TGCGCCAGCAGCTTAGGGCAGGAGACAGATACGCAGTATTTT	CASSLGQETDTQYF
TRBV18	-	TRBJ2-1	-	TGTGCCAGCTCACCATCACGAGGGTCCTACAATGAGCAGTTCTTC	CASSPSRGSYNEQFF
TRBV10-3	-	TRBJ2-3	TRBD1	TGTGCCATCAATCCGGACAGGGACGAAACAGATACGCAGTATTTT	CAINPDRDETDTQYF
TRBV3-1	few	TRBJ1-5	TRBD1	TGTGCCAGCAGCCTCGCCGGGACAGGGGGCTTGGAGCCCCAGCATTTT	CASSLAGTGGLEPQHF
TRBV6-1	few	TRBJ2-7	-	TGTGCCAGCAGAGACGGGACCCTCAACTACGAGCAGTACTTC	CASRDGTLNYEQYF
TRBV20-1	few	TRBJ2-3	-	TGCAGTGCTATTGGGGACAAAGGGGATACGCAGTATTTT	CSAIGDKGDTQYF
TRBV5-6	many	TRBJ1-2	-	TGTGCCAGCTCACCCATAGGGCAGAACTATGGCTACACCTTC	CASSPIGQNYGYTF
TRBV7-9	many	TRBJ1-2	TRBD1	TGTGCCAGCAGCTTTACCCGTGACAGGGGGCTCACCTTC	CASSFTRDRGLTF
TRBV5-6	-	TRBJ1-2	-	TGTGCCAGCAGCTTGAATGTTAACTATGGCTACACCTTC	CASSLNVNYGYTF
TRBV4-3	-	TRBJ2-3	-	TGCGCCAGCAGCCAGGCCGGAAGTACGCAGTATTTT	CASSQAGSTQYF
TRBV4-2	-	TRBJ2-3	TRBD2	TGTGCCAGCAGCCAAGATCGGGCGGGGGATGCAGATACGCAGTATTTT	CASSQDRAGDADTQYF
TRBV7-8	many	TRBJ2-5	-	TGTGCCAGCAGCCCTCACACCGGATTGGGCAGACAAGAGACCCAGTACTTC	CASSPHTGLGRQETQYF
TRBV29-1	-	TRBJ1-1	-	TGCAGCGTTGAGTCCGGGTTGGAGGTCTTCTTT	CSVESGLEVFF
TRBV12-3/TRBV12-4	-	TRBJ1-1	-	TGTGCCAGCCAACTAATAGAGAACACTGAAGCTTTCTTT	CASQLIENTEAFF
TRBV5-1	many	TRBJ2-1	TRBD2	TGCGCCAGCAGCGGAGCGGGGGATGAGCAGTTCTTC	CASSGAGDEQFF
TRBV7-4	-	TRBJ1-5	-	TGTGCCAGCTTTCCAGCCGGGGGGGGCGCAGGGAAGCCCCAGCATTTT	CASFPAGGGAGKPQHF
TRBV20-1	few	TRBJ2-1	TRBD2	TGCAGTGCTAGAGATGGGGGACTAGCATATAGTGAGCAGTTCTTC	CSARDGGLAYSEQFF
TRBV12-3/TRBV12-4	many	TRBJ2-3	-	TGTGCCAGCAGTTTATCTGGCGGATTCTCAGATACGCAGTATTTT	CASSLSGGFSDTQYF
TRBV7-9	-	TRBJ2-5	-	TGTGCCAGCAGCTTAGGTTCTTGGGGGTCCCAAGAGACCCAGTACTTC	CASSLGSWGSQETQYF
TRBV5-1	-	TRBJ1-2	-	TGCGCCAGCGCCGAACAGGGATATGGCTACACCTTC	CASAEQGYGYTF
TRBV27	-	TRBJ2-7	TRBD2	TGTGCCAGCAGTTCACTAGCGGGGGGCTACGAGCAGTACTTC	CASSSLAGGYEQYF
TRBV3-1	few	TRBJ2-7	TRBD1	TGTGCCAGCAGCCAACGAGGACAGGGGAGCAACGAGCAGTACTTC	CASSQRGQGSNEQYF
TRBV24-1	many	TRBJ1-4	-	TGTGCCACCAGTGATTTGGGTGGCGAAAAACTGTTTTTT	CATSDLGGEKLFF
TRBV19	many	TRBJ1-5	TRBD1	TGTGCCAGTACAAGAGGGACAGCTCTTAATCAGCCCCAGCATTTT	CASTRGTALNQPQHF
TRBV9	-	TRBJ2-3	TRBD2	TGTGCCAGCAGCTCCCGGGGGGGTCGGGCAGATACGCAGTATTTT	CASSSRGGRADTQYF
TRBV5-6	-	TRBJ2-5	-	TGTGCCAGCAGCTTACTACTGGAGACCCAGTACTTC	CASSLLLETQYF